This T cell receptor beta chain was found in a study of identical twins. Study conclusions and caveats: Cord blood's abundant beta clonotypes had fewer insertions, unlike memory repertoires.

As for this clonotype: Its antigen remains unidentified.

Each CDR3 protein is one row after TCRdb ran MiXCR on the 5' RACE reads. The sample lists a few hundred thousand distinct CDR3 sequences, 6.5% to 9.5% occurring once. CDR3 length equals 15 residues. Germline-derived CDR1 and CDR2 are MNHNS and SASEGT. V lost 2 bases to trimming and J lost 5 bases, with 13 bases between them. In addition, the sample was reused for a study of yellow fever vaccine responses in identical twins.

Sequences were obtained from CD8+ T cells sorted from blood. The chain has TRBV6-1 and TRBJ1-5, with D unclear. The source of this sequence is a young woman in good health. This CDR3 is CASSELLRAHQPQHF. The DNA for the CDR3 is TGTGCCAGCAGTGAACTGCTAAGGGCCCATCAGCCCCAGCATTTT.